This TCR beta chain was observed in a study of T cell responses to AZD1222 COVID-19 vaccine. This clone is a singleton in its sample. Its antigen is unknown. Findings of the study overall: Reportedly, nearly half of unique spike TCRs recognized epitopes outside B.1.351/B.1.1.7 mutations. The study sampled repertoires only after the peak T cell response. Donors were mostly white British, more females; clonal diversity possibly underestimated. A rise in Spike-specific TCR breadth and depth followed two AZD1222 doses.

The protocol was immunoSEQ multiplex PCR, while the TCRdb copy is restricted to in-frame clones and leaves out a portion. Here the sample spans approximately 140,000 clones, approximately 90% being singletons. The germline CDR1 and CDR2 sequences are SGHTS and YDEGEE. V shed 3 bases and J shed 0 bases, with 12 bases lying between them. The CDR3 is made up of 16 amino acids. The TCR was taken from an adult in good health. The rearrangement uses TRBV5-8 and TRBJ2-2; no definite D call. The sample in question was peripheral blood, obtained on day 0 of AZD1222 vaccination. The CDR3 DNA follows: TGTGCCAGCAGCTCGGTACGTTCGTCGAACACCGGGGAGCTGTTTTTT. This codes for CASSSVRSSNTGELFF.